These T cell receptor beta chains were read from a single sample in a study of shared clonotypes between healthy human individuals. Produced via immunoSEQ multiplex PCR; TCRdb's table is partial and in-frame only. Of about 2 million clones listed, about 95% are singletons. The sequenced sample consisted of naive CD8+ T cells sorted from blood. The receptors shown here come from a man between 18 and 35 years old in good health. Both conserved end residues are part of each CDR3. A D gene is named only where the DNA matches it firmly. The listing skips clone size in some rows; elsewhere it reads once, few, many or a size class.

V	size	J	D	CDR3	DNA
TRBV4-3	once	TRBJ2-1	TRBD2	CASSQDRLAGTYNEQFF	TGCGCCAGCAGCCAAGATAGACTAGCTGGGACCTACAATGAGCAGTTCTTC
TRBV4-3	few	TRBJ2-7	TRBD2	CASSQASGTYEQYF	TGCGCCAGCAGCCAAGCCAGCGGGACCTACGAGCAGTACTTC
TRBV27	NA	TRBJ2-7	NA	CASSRGGSYEQYF	TGTGCCAGCAGTCGGGGTGGCTCCTACGAGCAGTACTTC
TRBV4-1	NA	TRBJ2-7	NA	CASSQQRNYEQYF	TGCGCCAGCAGCCAACAGCGAAACTACGAGCAGTACTTC
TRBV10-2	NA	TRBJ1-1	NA	CASSEDRSNTEAFF	TGCGCCAGCAGTGAGGACAGGAGCAACACTGAAGCTTTCTTT
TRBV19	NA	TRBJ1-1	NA	CASSISVNTEAFF	TGTGCCAGTAGTATTTCGGTGAACACTGAAGCTTTCTTT
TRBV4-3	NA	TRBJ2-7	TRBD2	CASSQEASGVYEQYF	TGCGCCAGCAGCCAAGAGGCTAGCGGGGTCTACGAGCAGTACTTC
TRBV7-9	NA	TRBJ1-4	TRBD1	CASRSDRGTNEKLFF	TGTGCCAGCAGGTCCGACAGGGGGACTAATGAAAAACTGTTTTTT
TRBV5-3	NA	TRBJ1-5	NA	CARSLGADGRNQPQHF	TGTGCCAGAAGCTTGGGGGCGGACGGTCGCAATCAGCCCCAGCATTTT
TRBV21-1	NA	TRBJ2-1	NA	CASKGVYNEQFF	TGTGCCAGTAAAGGGGTTTACAATGAGCAGTTCTTC
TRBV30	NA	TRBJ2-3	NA	CAWSVLRGLGDTQYF	TGTGCCTGGAGTGTATTAAGGGGCCTCGGAGATACGCAGTATTTT
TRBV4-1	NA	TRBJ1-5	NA	CASSQEVWGNQPQHF	TGCGCCAGCAGCCAGGAAGTGTGGGGGAATCAGCCCCAGCATTTT
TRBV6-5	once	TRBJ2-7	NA	CASGVQERYEQYF	TGTGCCAGCGGGGTACAGGAGAGGTACGAGCAGTACTTC
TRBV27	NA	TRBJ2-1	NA	CASSLDIYNEQFF	TGTGCCAGCAGTCTGGACATCTACAATGAGCAGTTCTTC
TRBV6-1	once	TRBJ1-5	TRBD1	CASSEADRGRQPQHF	TGTGCCAGCAGTGAAGCTGACAGGGGGCGCCAGCCCCAGCATTTT
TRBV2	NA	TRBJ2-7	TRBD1	CASSGGGQGVKREQYF	TGTGCCAGCAGTGGTGGGGGACAGGGGGTAAAACGCGAGCAGTACTTC
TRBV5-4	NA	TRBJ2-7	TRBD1	CASSSQGVDEQYF	TGTGCCAGCAGCTCACAGGGGGTGGACGAGCAGTACTTC
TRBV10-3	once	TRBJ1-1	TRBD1	CAHGQGAATEAFF	TGTGCCCACGGACAGGGGGCGGCCACTGAAGCTTTCTTT
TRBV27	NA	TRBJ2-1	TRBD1	CASTEGDRGLNEQFF	TGTGCCAGCACCGAAGGGGACAGGGGACTCAATGAGCAGTTCTTC
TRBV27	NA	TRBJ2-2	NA	CASSLQVTGELFF	TGTGCCAGCAGTTTACAGGTCACCGGGGAGCTGTTTTTT
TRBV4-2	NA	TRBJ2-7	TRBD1	CASSQQGAGYEQYF	TGTGCCAGCAGCCAACAGGGGGCAGGCTACGAGCAGTACTTC
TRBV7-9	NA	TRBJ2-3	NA	CASSHRRDFDTQYF	TGTGCCAGCAGCCACCGCAGGGATTTCGATACGCAGTATTTT
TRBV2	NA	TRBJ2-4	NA	CASRQSEVAKNIQYF	TGTGCCAGCCGACAGTCAGAGGTAGCCAAAAACATTCAGTACTTC
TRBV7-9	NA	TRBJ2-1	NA	CASSLEVRQHNEQFF	TGTGCCAGCAGCTTAGAAGTTCGGCAGCACAATGAGCAGTTCTTC
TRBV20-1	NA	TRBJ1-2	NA	CSAREGYGYTF	TGCAGTGCTAGAGAGGGGTATGGCTACACCTTC
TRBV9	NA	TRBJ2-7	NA	CASSVGVATYEQYF	TGTGCCAGCAGCGTAGGAGTAGCAACCTACGAGCAGTACTTC
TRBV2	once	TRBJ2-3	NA	CASSGGALSTDTQYF	TGTGCCAGCAGTGGCGGGGCGCTTAGCACAGATACGCAGTATTTT
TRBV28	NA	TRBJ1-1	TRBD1	CASGQGSEAFF	TGTGCCAGCGGACAGGGGTCTGAAGCTTTCTTT
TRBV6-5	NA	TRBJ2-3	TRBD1	CASSPSTGATDTQYF	TGTGCCAGCAGTCCCAGTACAGGGGCCACAGATACGCAGTATTTT
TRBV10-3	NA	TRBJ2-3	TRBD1	CAIIGPGQGHLGTDTQYF	TGTGCCATCATAGGTCCGGGACAGGGCCATTTAGGGACAGATACGCAGTATTTT
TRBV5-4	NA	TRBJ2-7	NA	CASSHGGPEQYF	TGTGCCAGCAGCCATGGGGGTCCCGAGCAGTACTTC
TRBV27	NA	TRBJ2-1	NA	CASSLGDGEQFF	TGTGCCAGCAGTTTAGGGGACGGGGAGCAGTTCTTC
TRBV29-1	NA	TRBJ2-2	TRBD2	CSALKGLAGTGELFF	TGCAGCGCCTTAAAGGGACTAGCTGGAACCGGGGAGCTGTTTTTT
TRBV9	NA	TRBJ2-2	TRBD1	CASSGKTGGAIGELFF	TGTGCCAGCAGCGGAAAGACAGGGGGCGCGATCGGGGAGCTGTTTTTT
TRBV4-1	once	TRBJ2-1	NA	CASSQRSAGWEQFF	TGCGCCAGCAGCCAAAGATCGGCGGGGTGGGAGCAGTTCTTC
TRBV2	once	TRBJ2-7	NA	CASSELDYGSYEQYF	TGTGCCAGCAGTGAACTCGACTACGGATCATACGAGCAGTACTTC
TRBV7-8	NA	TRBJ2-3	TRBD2	CASSSPRTSGSLGTDTQYF	TGTGCCAGCAGCTCGCCTCGGACTAGCGGGAGTTTGGGCACAGATACGCAGTATTTT
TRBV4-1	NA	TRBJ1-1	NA	CASSPVPGPPAFF	TGCGCCAGCAGCCCCGTCCCGGGACCCCCAGCTTTCTTT
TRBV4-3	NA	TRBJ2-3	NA	CASSLSRYTDTQYF	TGCGCCAGCAGCCTAAGCAGATACACAGATACGCAGTATTTT
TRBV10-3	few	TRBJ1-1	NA	CAISEDGRTIPF	TGTGCCATCAGTGAAGACGGACGTACCATCCCTTTT
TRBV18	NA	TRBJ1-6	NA	CASSPPVLQVYNSPLHF	TGTGCCAGCTCACCACCGGTATTACAGGTCTATAATTCACCCCTCCACTTT
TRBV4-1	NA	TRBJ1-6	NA	CASSLQGSYNSPLHF	TGCGCCAGCAGCCTCCAAGGCAGCTATAATTCACCCCTCCACTTT
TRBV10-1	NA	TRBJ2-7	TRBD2	CASSEGRLAESYEQYF	TGCGCCAGCAGTGAGGGGAGACTAGCGGAATCCTACGAGCAGTACTTC
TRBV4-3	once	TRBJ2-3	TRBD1	CASRDRGGTDTQYF	TGCGCCAGCAGAGACAGGGGGGGCACAGATACGCAGTATTTT
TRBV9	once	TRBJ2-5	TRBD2	CASSVDGTSRETQYF	TGTGCCAGCAGCGTGGATGGGACTAGCCGAGAGACCCAGTACTTC
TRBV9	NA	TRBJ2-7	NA	CASSVGYEQYF	TGTGCCAGCAGCGTAGGCTACGAGCAGTACTTC
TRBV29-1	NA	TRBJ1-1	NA	CSVAAGGATEAFF	TGCAGCGTGGCCGCGGGGGGGGCCACTGAAGCTTTCTTT
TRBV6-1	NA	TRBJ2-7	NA	CASADYEQYF	TGTGCCAGCGCCGACTACGAGCAGTACTTC
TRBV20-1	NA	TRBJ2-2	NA	CSGENTGELFF	TGCAGTGGCGAGAACACCGGGGAGCTGTTTTTT
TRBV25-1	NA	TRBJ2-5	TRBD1	CASERDSYQETQYF	TGTGCCAGCGAGAGGGACAGCTATCAAGAGACCCAGTACTTC
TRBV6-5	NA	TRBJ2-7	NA	CASSYNGEDEQYF	TGTGCCAGCAGTTACAACGGGGAGGACGAGCAGTACTTC
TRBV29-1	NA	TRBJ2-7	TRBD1	CSVRDRGSYEQYF	TGCAGCGTCCGGGACAGGGGTTCCTACGAGCAGTACTTC